What follows is one TCR beta chain and its context. What it binds is unknown. The V and J ends lost 5 bases and 8 bases, in that order; junction bases with no gene match: 2. The CDR3 has 12 residues. Germline assignment: CDR1 SEHNR and CDR2 FQNEAQ (reference sequence). This specimen comes from a study of blood T cells in healthy people across ages. On the study more broadly: Researchers report that template switching captured about one barcoded beta molecule per two T cells. Study observations and caveats: Strongly correlated with naive T cell percentage was TCR beta diversity. Because sorting was not performed, PBMCs prevented conclusive naive versus antigen-experienced comparison.

A sample-barcoded 5' primer and a J-beta primer mix were used in a second PCR of roughly 6 to 11 cycles. Through a template-switch adaptor with 12 random nucleotides, each cDNA molecule received a tag. TCRdb ran MiXCR on the 5' RACE reads and lists one entry per CDR3 protein. Among roughly 1.6 million distinct CDR3 sequences, approximately 32% were seen once, and the ten largest hold about 11%. The sequenced material came from blood. The receptor was isolated from a woman aged 30 to 39 in good health. The chain has TRBV7-9 and TRBJ2-1, with 8 bases matching TRBD1. The CDR3 DNA is TGTGCCAGCAGCCAACAGGGGGATGAGCAGTTCTTC. Protein sequence: CASSQQGDEQFF.